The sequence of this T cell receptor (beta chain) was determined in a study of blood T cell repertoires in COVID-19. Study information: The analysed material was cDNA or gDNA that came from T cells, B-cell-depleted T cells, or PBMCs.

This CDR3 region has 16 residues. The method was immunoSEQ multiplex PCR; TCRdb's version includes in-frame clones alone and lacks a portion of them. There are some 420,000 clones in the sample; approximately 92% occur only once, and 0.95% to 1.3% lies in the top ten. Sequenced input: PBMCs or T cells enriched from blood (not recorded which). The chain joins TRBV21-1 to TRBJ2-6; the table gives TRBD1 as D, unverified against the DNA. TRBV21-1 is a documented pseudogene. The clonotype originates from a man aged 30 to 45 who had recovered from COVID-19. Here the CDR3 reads CASSKAGSSGANVLTF. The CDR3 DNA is TGTGCCAGCAGCAAAGCGGGCAGCTCTGGGGCCAACGTCCTGACTTTC.